This is a list of T cell receptor beta chains from one sample in a study of blood T cell repertoires in COVID-19. Data came from immunoSEQ multiplex PCR; TCRdb stores just in-frame clones and leaves some out. The sample shows hundreds of thousands of clones, 75% to 90% of them seen only once. The material sequenced was PBMCs or T cells enriched from blood (not recorded which). These receptors were taken from a middle-aged woman who had recovered from COVID-19. Both conserved end residues are part of each CDR3. Each record gives: clone size, V gene, D gene, J gene, CDR3 DNA, CDR3 protein. The D gene is left open where the match is weak. Expanded clones get a size class; other rows say once, few or many, or leave the size out.

NA	TRBV9	NA	TRBJ2-3	TGTGCCAGCAGCGTTTCGGGTCTTAGTCCAGATACGCAGTATTTT	CASSVSGLSPDTQYF
NA	TRBV5-5	NA	TRBJ2-5	TGTGCCAGCAGCATCTTTCAGGGGCAAGAGACCCAGTACTTC	CASSIFQGQETQYF
NA	TRBV7-6	TRBD2	TRBJ2-2	TGTGCCAGCAGCCCGGGGCCAGGGAGGGGACCCGGGGAGCTGTTTTTT	CASSPGPGRGPGELFF
NA	TRBV3-1/TRBV3-2	NA	TRBJ2-7	TGTGCCAGCAGCGACCTTTTAGGACTATACGAGCAGTACTTC	CASSDLLGLYEQYF
NA	TRBV29-1	TRBD1	TRBJ1-2	TGCAGCGTTGAGGCCCCAGGGGGGAATGGCTACACCTTC	CSVEAPGGNGYTF
NA	TRBV5-4	TRBD1	TRBJ1-2	TGTGCCAGCAGCTTGGAGAGGGGGCAAAACGGAGGCTACACCTTC	CASSLERGQNGGYTF
few	TRBV6-5	NA	TRBJ1-2	TGTGCCAGCAGTTATAAGGAGTCTAACTATGGCTACACCTTC	CASSYKESNYGYTF
NA	TRBV6-1	NA	TRBJ1-3	TGTGCCAGCAGTGAACAGGTCTCTGGAAACACCATATATTTT	CASSEQVSGNTIYF
NA	TRBV4-1	TRBD2	TRBJ2-1	TGCGCCAGCAGCTCCCCCGGGACTAGCTCGGGAGATGAGCAGTTCTTC	CASSSPGTSSGDEQFF
NA	TRBV28	TRBD1	TRBJ2-6	TGTGCCAGCAGTTCAAACTTCAGGGGGAGTAAGGCTGGGGCCAACGTCCTGACTTTC	CASSSNFRGSKAGANVLTF
NA	TRBV7-9	NA	TRBJ1-6	TGTGCCAGCAGGGCGCGGGCGGTAGATTCACCCCTCCACTTT	CASRARAVDSPLHF
NA	TRBV18	NA	TRBJ1-1	TGTGCCAGCTCACCGGACCGGCGGGGAACTGAAGCTTTCTTT	CASSPDRRGTEAFF
NA	TRBV5-6	TRBD1	TRBJ2-7	TGTGCCAGCAGCTTGGGGACAGGGCTAGCCGAGCAGTACTTC	CASSLGTGLAEQYF
once	TRBV29-1	NA	TRBJ2-3	TGCAGCGTTGAGGACACCAACCCAGATACGCAGTATTTT	CSVEDTNPDTQYF
few	TRBV29-1	NA	TRBJ2-7	TGCAGCGTTGCCAGCGACTACGAGCAGTACTTC	CSVASDYEQYF
NA	TRBV21-1	NA	TRBJ2-7	TGTGCCAGCAGCAAAGCCAACAGGGAGGGTTTCTACGAGCAGTACTTC	CASSKANREGFYEQYF
NA	TRBV7-9	TRBD2	TRBJ2-1	TGTGCCAGCAGCCCACTAGCGGGATTTATTAATGAGCAGTTCTTC	CASSPLAGFINEQFF
NA	TRBV7-8	TRBD1	TRBJ2-5	TGTGCCAGCAGCCAAGAAGGGGGCAGCAGAGAGACCCAGTACTTC	CASSQEGGSRETQYF
NA	TRBV2	TRBD2	TRBJ2-7	TGTGCCAGCAGTGAGGTAGCGGGAGGGGGCGAGCAGTACTTC	CASSEVAGGGEQYF
NA	TRBV18	TRBD1	TRBJ2-7	TGTGCCAGCGGACAGGGGTCCTACGAGCAGTACTTC	CASGQGSYEQYF
NA	TRBV11-2	NA	TRBJ2-4	TGTGCCAGCAGCTTCCGACAGCTTGGGAAAAACATTCAGTACTTC	CASSFRQLGKNIQYF
NA	TRBV4-1	TRBD1	TRBJ2-5	TGCGCCAGCAGCCAACCGGGACAGGGGGGGGAGACCCAGTACTTC	CASSQPGQGGETQYF
NA	TRBV6-2/TRBV6-3	NA	TRBJ1-1	TGTGCCAGCAGTTACTCCGTCGGGGGGCACACTGAAGCTTTCTTT	CASSYSVGGHTEAFF
NA	TRBV7-8	NA	TRBJ1-1	TGTGCCAGCAGCTTAGCCCAACTCATGAACACTGAAGCTTTCTTT	CASSLAQLMNTEAFF
once	TRBV7-9	NA	TRBJ1-2	TGTGCCAGCCTCATCGCGGGGATGAACTATGGCTACACCTTC	CASLIAGMNYGYTF
NA	TRBV5-1	NA	TRBJ1-3	TGCGCCAGCAGCGTCTCAGGGGTGCGAGGAAACACCATATATTTT	CASSVSGVRGNTIYF
NA	TRBV27	TRBD1	TRBJ2-7	TGTGCCAGCAGCCAGGACAGGGAGATCCACGAGCAGTACTTC	CASSQDREIHEQYF
NA	TRBV11-2	NA	TRBJ2-3	TGTGCCAGCAGCTTTACAGGTCCGAGCACAGATACGCAGTATTTT	CASSFTGPSTDTQYF
NA	TRBV11-2	NA	TRBJ2-5	TGTGCCAGCAGCAGGGGGGGGGAGACCCAGTACTTC	CASSRGGETQYF
NA	TRBV6-5	TRBD1	TRBJ1-1	TGTGCCACAACAGGGGGTGTCCCCATGAACACTGAAGCTTTCTTT	CATTGGVPMNTEAFF
NA	TRBV18	NA	TRBJ1-1	TGTGCCAGCTCACCTACGACAGTCGTTGAAGCTTTCTTT	CASSPTTVVEAFF